This T cell receptor (beta chain) emerged from a study of CD4 T cells in relation to SARS-CoV-2 and coronaviruses. The unexposed donors gave CD4+ T cells in about 2011-2019, prior to COVID-19. Isolation of CD4+ T cells took place after about 10 days in culture. Comment on this clone: Its target is not known.

Germline assignment: CDR1 MNHEY and CDR2 SVGEGT. The V gene lost 2 bases and the J gene lost 8 bases, with 12 bases spanning the gap. This CDR3 spans 13 amino acids. Profiling relied on immunoSEQ multiplex PCR, and the TCRdb table lists in-frame clones only, not all of them. The data show roughly 17,000 clones, about 80% seen once. This clonotype was obtained from a human donor in good health. The sequenced material came from CD4+ T cells from PBMCs, cultured in vitro. The V gene is TRBV6-2 or TRBV6-3, the J gene TRBJ1-1; weak D call: TRBD1 (5 bases). CDR3 protein: CASSYGHSSEAFF. The CDR3 DNA reads TGTGCCAGCAGTTACGGACACTCGTCAGAAGCTTTCTTT.